This TCR beta chain was recorded in a study of beta chain features in type 1 diabetes. About the research overall: Cell yields, gender and age were comparable in patients and healthy donors.

This clone was counted between two and nine times. Its specificity is unknown. V shed 5 bases and J shed 3 bases, with 17 bases lying between them. The CDR3 is 16 residues long. Looked up from germline, CDR1 is SEHNR and CDR2 is FQNEAQ (reference sequence). Sorting based on CD45RO/CCR7/CD25/CD127/CD95/CD27 separated CD4+ naive, central memory, regulatory and stem cell-like memory cells. The authors reverse transcribed all of the isolated RNA, so sequencing captured expressed TCRB transcripts. The assay was immunoSEQ multiplex PCR, and TCRdb's table has in-frame clones only and misses some. Here the sample spans under 350,000 clones, less than 30% being singletons. Findings and caveats of the study: Patients and controls would be equally affected if PCR favored shorter templates. Researchers report that Type 1 diabetes patients had moderately but significantly shorter TCRB CDR3s across all four CD4+ subsets. Sampled from patients, naive, central memory and Treg TCRB repertoires appeared more similar than those sampled from healthy donors.

Material: naive CD4+ T cells from blood. This receptor was identified in a woman aged 25 to 39 with type 1 diabetes. J is TRBJ2-1 and V is TRBV7-9, with unresolved D. The CDR3 sequence: CASSELISRNYNEQFF. The CDR3 nucleotides are TGTGCCAGCAGCGAGCTGATATCGCGAAACTACAATGAGCAGTTCTTC.